This is a list of T cell receptor beta chains from one sample in a study of PD-1 blockade in classical Hodgkin lymphoma. Assay used: immunoSEQ multiplex PCR; TCRdb lists only in-frame clones, some missing. The sample contains tens of thousands of clones, 75% to 90% of which appear only once. Sequencing was performed on peripheral blood mononuclear cells (PBMCs), taken at baseline. All receptors derive from a human donor with classical Hodgkin lymphoma. Both conserved end residues are part of each CDR3. Fields, in order: V gene, clone size, J gene, D gene, CDR3 protein, CDR3 DNA. The D gene is left open where the match is weak. Clone size appears in some rows only: once, few, many, or a class for an expanded clone.

TRBV4-1	.	TRBJ1-2	.	CASSQDEDGAYGYTF	TGCGCCAGCAGCCAAGATGAGGATGGTGCCTATGGCTACACCTTC
TRBV30	.	TRBJ2-7	.	CAWRDSWTYEQYF	TGTGCCTGGAGGGACAGCTGGACCTACGAGCAGTACTTC
TRBV6-1	once	TRBJ2-5	.	CASTPGTLQETQYF	TGTGCCAGCACTCCCGGGACACTCCAAGAGACCCAGTACTTC
TRBV4-1	.	TRBJ2-2	.	CASSRRQTTGELFF	TGCGCCAGCAGCCGGCGACAGACCACCGGGGAGCTGTTTTTT
TRBV6-5	.	TRBJ2-5	TRBD1	CASSRQGALETQYF	TGTGCCAGCAGTCGACAGGGGGCTTTGGAGACCCAGTACTTC
TRBV18	.	TRBJ2-1	TRBD2	CASSLGLAGGPYNEQFF	TGTGCCAGCTCATTGGGACTAGCGGGGGGGCCCTACAATGAGCAGTTCTTC
TRBV27	.	TRBJ1-5	TRBD1	CASSPNRGSNQPQHF	TGTGCCAGCAGTCCAAACAGGGGAAGCAATCAGCCCCAGCATTTT
TRBV7-2	.	TRBJ1-1	.	CASSLAPEMNTEAFF	TGTGCCAGCAGCTTAGCTCCGGAGATGAACACTGAAGCTTTCTTT
TRBV6-5	few	TRBJ1-1	.	CASTTVGVEAFF	TGTGCCAGCACCACGGTCGGGGTTGAAGCTTTCTTT
TRBV5-4	once	TRBJ1-4	TRBD1	CASSRTGGNEKLFF	TGTGCCAGCAGCCGGACAGGCGGTAATGAAAAACTGTTTTTT
TRBV6-1	.	TRBJ1-2	.	CASSGGYTF	TGTGCCAGCTCGGGCGGCTACACCTTC
TRBV19	.	TRBJ2-6	.	CASSKGQGLTGANVLTF	TGTGCCAGTAGTAAAGGACAGGGACTAACTGGGGCCAACGTCCTGACTTTC
TRBV5-4	.	TRBJ2-7	.	CASSLLGIASYEQYF	TGTGCCAGCAGCTTGCTGGGGATAGCATCCTACGAGCAGTACTTC
TRBV5-1	.	TRBJ2-1	.	CASSLGNEQFF	TGCGCCAGCAGCTTGGGGAATGAGCAGTTCTTC
TRBV30	.	TRBJ2-2	TRBD2	CAYSGTSGPGELFF	TGTGCCTACTCCGGGACTAGCGGGCCCGGGGAGCTGTTTTTT
TRBV19	.	TRBJ1-1	.	CASSIRRDTEAFF	TGTGCCAGTAGTATCAGACGGGACACTGAAGCTTTCTTT
TRBV10-1	.	TRBJ1-5	.	CASSEGGGNQPQHF	TGCGCCAGCAGTGAGGGAGGTGGGAATCAGCCCCAGCATTTT
TRBV18	.	TRBJ2-3	.	CASSPRQQPSTDTQYF	TGTGCCAGCTCACCTCGACAGCAGCCTAGCACAGATACGCAGTATTTT
TRBV5-1	.	TRBJ2-3	TRBD2	CASSRKTSGDFTDTQYF	TGCGCCAGCAGCCGTAAGACTAGCGGGGATTTCACAGATACGCAGTATTTT
TRBV4-1	.	TRBJ2-3	.	CASSQGMFMSRVLADTQYF	TGCGCCAGCAGCCAAGGAATGTTCATGAGTAGGGTCCTGGCAGATACGCAGTATTTT
TRBV27	.	TRBJ1-2	.	CASSPPGAVDGYTF	TGTGCCAGCAGTCCCCCCGGTGCCGTAGATGGCTACACCTTC
TRBV5-6	.	TRBJ2-7	.	CASSLGDSPYEQYF	TGTGCCAGCAGCCTTGGTGACAGCCCCTACGAGCAGTACTTC
TRBV5-1	.	TRBJ2-3	.	CASSAGTILTGSSSTDTQYF	TGCGCCAGCAGCGCCGGAACTATTCTGACAGGATCATCTAGCACAGATACGCAGTATTTT
TRBV6-5	.	TRBJ1-4	.	CASSYSGSNEKLFF	TGTGCCAGCAGTTACTCAGGGAGCAATGAAAAACTGTTTTTT
TRBV2	.	TRBJ1-5	.	CASSEGGPGWGPQHF	TGTGCCAGCAGTGAAGGGGGCCCCGGGTGGGGTCCCCAGCATTTT
TRBV7-9	once	TRBJ2-5	.	CASSLGISPRETQYF	TGTGCCAGCAGCTTAGGTATTAGCCCCCGGGAGACCCAGTACTTC
TRBV2	once	TRBJ2-5	TRBD1	CASSAGTGRKTQYF	TGTGCCAGCAGTGCCGGGACAGGGCGGAAGACCCAGTACTTC
TRBV29-1	few	TRBJ1-5	.	CSVEFGVNQPQHF	TGCAGCGTTGAATTCGGAGTCAATCAGCCCCAGCATTTT
TRBV30	.	TRBJ2-7	.	CAWTGEDEQYF	TGTGCCTGGACAGGGGAGGACGAGCAGTACTTC
TRBV27	.	TRBJ1-1	.	CATQTLLGPSTEAFF	TGTGCCACTCAAACCCTCCTAGGGCCCAGCACTGAAGCTTTCTTT
TRBV6-1	once	TRBJ1-5	.	CASSGGGGNQPQHF	TGTGCCAGCAGTGGAGGGGGTGGCAATCAGCCCCAGCATTTT
TRBV7-9	.	TRBJ1-1	.	CASSLEGGTEAFF	TGTGCCAGCAGCCTCGAGGGGGGCACTGAAGCTTTCTTT
TRBV10-3	.	TRBJ1-1	.	CAISESSRTEQAFF	TGTGCCATCAGTGAGTCAAGTAGGACTGAGCAAGCTTTCTTT
TRBV7-8	.	TRBJ2-1	TRBD1	CASSLRPGTGKNEQFF	TGTGCCAGCAGCTTACGACCCGGGACAGGGAAGAATGAGCAGTTCTTC
TRBV29-1	.	TRBJ1-2	.	CSVEDGSSWYGYTF	TGCAGCGTTGAGGACGGCAGTTCGTGGTATGGCTACACCTTC
TRBV15	.	TRBJ2-3	.	CATKPDRTITDTQYF	TGTGCCACCAAACCTGACAGAACAATCACAGATACGCAGTATTTT
TRBV2	.	TRBJ2-1	.	CASSEWANEQFF	TGTGCCAGCAGTGAATGGGCAAATGAGCAGTTCTTC
TRBV19	.	TRBJ2-7	.	CASSPEYISYEQYF	TGTGCCAGTAGTCCTGAGTATATATCCTACGAGCAGTACTTC
TRBV2	.	TRBJ2-7	.	CASAREQSYEQYF	TGTGCCAGCGCCCGTGAGCAGTCCTACGAGCAGTACTTC
TRBV6-5	.	TRBJ1-6	.	CASTVNRGVGSPLHF	TGTGCCAGCACCGTAAATCGGGGGGTTGGCTCACCCCTCCACTTT
TRBV6-1	.	TRBJ1-1	.	CASSVGLGTEAFF	TGTGCCAGCAGTGTGGGTCTGGGCACTGAAGCTTTCTTT
TRBV9	.	TRBJ1-2	.	CASSSRDRGLYGYTF	TGTGCCAGCAGCTCCCGGGACCGCGGCCTATATGGCTACACCTTC
TRBV30	.	TRBJ1-2	TRBD1	CAWSADRGGHYTF	TGTGCCTGGAGTGCGGACAGGGGAGGGCATTACACCTTC
TRBV6-5	.	TRBJ2-1	TRBD1	CATYRGENEQFF	TGTGCCACCTACAGGGGAGAGAATGAGCAGTTCTTC
TRBV19	.	TRBJ2-7	.	CASSLGQSSYEQYF	TGTGCCAGTAGTCTTGGGCAGAGCTCCTACGAGCAGTACTTC
TRBV5-8	.	TRBJ2-7	.	CASSFGREISYEQYF	TGTGCCAGCAGCTTCGGACGGGAAATCTCCTACGAGCAGTACTTC
TRBV6-5	.	TRBJ1-6	TRBD1	CASSYQGGSPLHF	TGTGCCAGCAGTTACCAGGGGGGATCACCCCTCCACTTT
TRBV5-1	.	TRBJ1-1	.	CASKYGSTEAFF	TGCGCCAGCAAGTATGGGAGCACTGAAGCTTTCTTT
TRBV2	.	TRBJ2-7	TRBD1	CASSSDRGLYEQYF	TGTGCCAGCAGTTCCGACAGGGGGCTCTACGAGCAGTACTTC